Detailed here is one T cell receptor (beta chain). Antigen specificity is unknown. These data come from a study of T cells after yellow fever vaccination. Findings and limits, study-wide: Contamination of FACS-sorted repertoires by abundant clonotypes from the bulk population could occur. Reappearing after the booster were most of the clones from primary vaccination (around 96% CD4, approximately 89% CD8). Weaker overall was a secondary response that nonetheless peaked faster, on day 5 versus 15.

CDR1 and CDR2 (germline): DFQATT, SNEGSKA (reference sequence). The CDR3 contains 14 residues. V was clipped by 6 bases and J by 1 base, with 15 bases between them. The authors made TCR cDNA by 5'RACE template switching, adding a universal primer site and UMIs. Via MiXCR, TCRdb re-called the 5' RACE reads, giving one row per CDR3 protein. This sample has around 360,000 distinct CDR3 sequences, with under 14% found just once. The source was PBMCs, collected on the day of the first yellow fever vaccination. This clonotype was obtained from a man between 18 and 35 years old who received the YFV17D yellow fever vaccine. The chain joins TRBV20-1 to TRBJ1-1; D gene unclear. CDR3 sequence (DNA): TGCAGTGCCCTATTTCGGGTAGGGAACACTGAAGCTTTCTTT. This encodes CSALFRVGNTEAFF.